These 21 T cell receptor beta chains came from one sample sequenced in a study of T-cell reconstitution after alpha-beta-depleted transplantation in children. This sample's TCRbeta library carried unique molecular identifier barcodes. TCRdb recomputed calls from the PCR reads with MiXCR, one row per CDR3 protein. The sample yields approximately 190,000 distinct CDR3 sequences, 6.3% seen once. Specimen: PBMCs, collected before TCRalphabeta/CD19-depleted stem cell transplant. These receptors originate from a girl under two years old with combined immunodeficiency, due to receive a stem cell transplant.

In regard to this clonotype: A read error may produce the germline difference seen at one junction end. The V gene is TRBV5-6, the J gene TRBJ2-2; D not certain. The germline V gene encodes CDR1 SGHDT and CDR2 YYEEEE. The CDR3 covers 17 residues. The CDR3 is CAISPVYLTENTGELFF. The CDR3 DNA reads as TGTGCCATCAGCCCCGTGTATCTGACGGAAAACACCGGGGAGCTGTTTTTT.

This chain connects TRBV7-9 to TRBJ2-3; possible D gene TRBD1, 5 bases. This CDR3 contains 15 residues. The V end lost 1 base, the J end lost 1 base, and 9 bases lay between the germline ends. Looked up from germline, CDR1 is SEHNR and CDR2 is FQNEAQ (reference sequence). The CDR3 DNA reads TGTGCCAGCAGCTTAGTAGGGGAACGCACAGATACGCAGTATTTT. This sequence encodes CASSLVGERTDTQYF.

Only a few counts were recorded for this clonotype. The CDR3 here is CAIQGQGPDTQYF. The DNA for the CDR3 is TGTGCTATCCAAGGACAGGGTCCAGATACGCAGTATTTT. V gene TRBV28 combines with J gene TRBJ2-3; TRBD1 aligns across 8 bases. Germline-derived CDR1 and CDR2 are MDHEN and SYDVKM. CDR3 length: 13 amino acids.

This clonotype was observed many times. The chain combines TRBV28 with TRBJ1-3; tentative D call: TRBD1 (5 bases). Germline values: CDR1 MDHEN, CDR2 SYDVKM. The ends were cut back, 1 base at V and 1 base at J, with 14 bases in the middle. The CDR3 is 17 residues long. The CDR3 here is CASSLSTPQGSGNTIYF. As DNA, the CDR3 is TGTGCCAGCAGTTTATCAACCCCTCAGGGTTCTGGAAACACCATATATTTT.

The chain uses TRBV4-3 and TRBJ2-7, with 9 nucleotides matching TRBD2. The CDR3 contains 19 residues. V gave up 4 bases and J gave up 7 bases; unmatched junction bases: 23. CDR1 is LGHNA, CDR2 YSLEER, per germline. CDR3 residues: CASSPGLIPPAGGLQEQYF. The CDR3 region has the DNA TGCGCCAGCAGCCCCGGTCTTATTCCCCCAGCGGGAGGACTTCAAGAGCAGTACTTC.

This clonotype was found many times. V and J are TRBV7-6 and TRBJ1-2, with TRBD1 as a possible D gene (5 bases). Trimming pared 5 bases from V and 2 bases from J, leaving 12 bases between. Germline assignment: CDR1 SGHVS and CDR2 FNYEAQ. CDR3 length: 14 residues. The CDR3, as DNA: TGTGCCAGCAGCCCAGGGTACCGGAACTATGGCTACACCTTC. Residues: CASSPGYRNYGYTF.

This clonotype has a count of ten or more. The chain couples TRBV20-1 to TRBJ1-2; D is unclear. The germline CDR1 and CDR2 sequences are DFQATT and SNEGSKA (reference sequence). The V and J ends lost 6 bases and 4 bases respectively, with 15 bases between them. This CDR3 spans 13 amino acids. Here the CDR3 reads CSARFSTFYGYTF. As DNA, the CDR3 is TGCAGTGCCCGATTTAGTACCTTCTATGGCTACACCTTC.

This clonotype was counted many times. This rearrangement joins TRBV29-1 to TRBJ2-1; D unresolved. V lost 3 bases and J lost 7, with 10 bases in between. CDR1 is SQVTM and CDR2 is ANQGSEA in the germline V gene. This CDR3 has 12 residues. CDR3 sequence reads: CSVDEVLNEQFF. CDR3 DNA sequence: TGCAGCGTTGATGAGGTGCTGAATGAGCAGTTCTTC.

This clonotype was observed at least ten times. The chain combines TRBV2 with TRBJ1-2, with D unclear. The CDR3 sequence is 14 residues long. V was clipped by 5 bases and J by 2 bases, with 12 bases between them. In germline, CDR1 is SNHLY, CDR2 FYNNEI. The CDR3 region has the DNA TGTGCCAGCAGTAGCGGACGGAGCAACTATGGCTACACCTTC. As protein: CASSSGRSNYGYTF.

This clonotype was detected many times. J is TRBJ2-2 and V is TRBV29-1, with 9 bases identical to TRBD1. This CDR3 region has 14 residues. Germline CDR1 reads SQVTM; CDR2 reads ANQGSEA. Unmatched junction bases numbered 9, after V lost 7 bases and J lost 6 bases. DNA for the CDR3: TGCAGCGGAACCGGGACAGGGTTAGCCGGGGAGCTGTTTTTT. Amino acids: CSGTGTGLAGELFF.

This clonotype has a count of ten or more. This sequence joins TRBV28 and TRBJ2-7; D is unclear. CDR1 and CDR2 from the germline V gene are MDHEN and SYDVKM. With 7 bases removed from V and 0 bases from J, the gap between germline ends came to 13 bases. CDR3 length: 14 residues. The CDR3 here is CASKDAWSSYEQYF. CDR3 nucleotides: TGTGCCAGCAAGGACGCTTGGAGCTCCTACGAGCAGTACTTC.

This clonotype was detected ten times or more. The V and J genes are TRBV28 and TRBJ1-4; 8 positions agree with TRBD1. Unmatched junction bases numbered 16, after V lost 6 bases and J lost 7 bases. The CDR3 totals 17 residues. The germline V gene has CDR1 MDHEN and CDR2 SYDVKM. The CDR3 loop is CASRHPGQAGEGEKLFF. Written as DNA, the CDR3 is TGTGCCAGCAGACATCCGGGACAGGCCGGGGAGGGTGAAAAACTGTTTTTT.

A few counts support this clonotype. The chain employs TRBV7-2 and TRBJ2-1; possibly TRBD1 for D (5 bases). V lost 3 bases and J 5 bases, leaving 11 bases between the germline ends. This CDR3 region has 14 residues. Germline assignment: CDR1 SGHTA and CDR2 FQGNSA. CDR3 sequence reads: CASSFILGHNEQFF. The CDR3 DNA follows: TGTGCCAGCAGCTTCATCTTGGGGCACAATGAGCAGTTCTTC.

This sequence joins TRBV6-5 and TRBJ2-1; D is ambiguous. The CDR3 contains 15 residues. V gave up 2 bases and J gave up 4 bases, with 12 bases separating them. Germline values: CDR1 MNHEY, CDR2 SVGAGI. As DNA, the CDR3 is TGTGCCAGCAGTTACGGTTGGGGTACGTACAATGAGCAGTTCTTC. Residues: CASSYGWGTYNEQFF.

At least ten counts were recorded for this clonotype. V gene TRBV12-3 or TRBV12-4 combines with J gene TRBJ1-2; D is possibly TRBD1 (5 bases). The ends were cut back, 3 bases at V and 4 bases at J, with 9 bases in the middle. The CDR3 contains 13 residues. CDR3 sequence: CASSFWGIYGYTF. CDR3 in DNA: TGTGCCAGCAGTTTTTGGGGGATCTATGGCTACACCTTC.

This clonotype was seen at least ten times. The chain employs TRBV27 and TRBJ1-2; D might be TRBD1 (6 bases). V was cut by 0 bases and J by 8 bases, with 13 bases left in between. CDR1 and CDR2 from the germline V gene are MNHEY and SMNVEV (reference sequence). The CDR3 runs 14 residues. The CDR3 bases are TGTGCCAGCAGTTTATCGTATTTACAGGGCGGCTACACCTTC. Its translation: CASSLSYLQGGYTF.

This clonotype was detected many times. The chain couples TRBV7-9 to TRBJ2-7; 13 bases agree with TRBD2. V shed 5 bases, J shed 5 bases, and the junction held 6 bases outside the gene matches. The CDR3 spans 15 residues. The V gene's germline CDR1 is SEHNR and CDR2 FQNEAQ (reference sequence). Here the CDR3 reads CASSDWTSGSDEQYF. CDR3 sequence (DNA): TGTGCCAGCAGCGATTGGACTAGCGGGAGCGACGAGCAGTACTTC.

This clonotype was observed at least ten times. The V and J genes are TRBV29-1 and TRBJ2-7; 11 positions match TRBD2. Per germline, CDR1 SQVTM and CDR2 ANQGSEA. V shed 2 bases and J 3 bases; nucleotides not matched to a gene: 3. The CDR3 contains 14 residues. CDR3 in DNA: TGCAGCGTTGAATGGGGGACTAGCGGCTACGAGCAGTACTTC. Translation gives CSVEWGTSGYEQYF.

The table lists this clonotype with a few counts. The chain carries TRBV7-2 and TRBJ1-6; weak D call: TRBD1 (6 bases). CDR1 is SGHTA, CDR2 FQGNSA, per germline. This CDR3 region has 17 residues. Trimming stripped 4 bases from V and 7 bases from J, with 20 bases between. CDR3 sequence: CASSYFLPTGVNSPLHF. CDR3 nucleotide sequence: TGTGCCAGCAGCTACTTCCTACCGACAGGCGTAAATTCACCCCTCCACTTT.

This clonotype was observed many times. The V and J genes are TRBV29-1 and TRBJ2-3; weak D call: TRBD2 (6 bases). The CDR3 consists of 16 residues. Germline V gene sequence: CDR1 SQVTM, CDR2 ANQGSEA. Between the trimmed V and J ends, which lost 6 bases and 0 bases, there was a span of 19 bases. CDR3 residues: CSVLGVAGLSTDTQYF. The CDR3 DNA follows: TGCAGCGTCCTGGGGGTTGCGGGGCTGAGCACAGATACGCAGTATTTT.

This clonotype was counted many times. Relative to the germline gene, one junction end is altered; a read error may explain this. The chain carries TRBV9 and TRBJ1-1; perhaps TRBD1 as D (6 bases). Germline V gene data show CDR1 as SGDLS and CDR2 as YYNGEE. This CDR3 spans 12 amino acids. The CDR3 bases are TGTGCCAGCAGTGTAGGGGGCACTGAAGCTTTCTTT. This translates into CASSVGGTEAFF. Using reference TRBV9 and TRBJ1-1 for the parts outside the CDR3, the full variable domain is DSGVTQTPKHLITATGQRVTLRCSPRSGDLSVYWYQQSLDQGLQFLIQYYNGEERAKGNILERFSAQQFPDLHSELNLSSLELGDSALYFCASSVGGTEAFFGQGTRLTVV.